This is a list of T cell receptor beta chains from one sample in a study of shared clonotypes between healthy human individuals. Repertoires were generated with immunoSEQ multiplex PCR, while TCRdb's copy carries only in-frame clones and drops some. This sample carries 2 million to 2.5 million clones, about 90% of them seen once, and the ten largest clones take approximately 0.39%. The source material was naive CD4+ T cells from PBMCs. The receptors here all came from a man aged 18 to 35 in good health. Some clones in this sample may be carry-over from other donors' samples. The conserved cysteine and the conserved F or W are not part of the CDR3 here. For some rows the clone size is stated as once, few or many, or as a class when expanded; others skip it.

TRBJ2-5	-	TRBV11-2	ASSWRKETQY
TRBJ1-3	-	TRBV19	ASSIRADTIY
TRBJ2-2	-	TRBV11-2	ASSVGQGSPGELF
TRBJ1-4	-	TRBV30	AWSLDTNNEKLF
TRBJ2-3	-	TRBV19	ASSSHLYTQY
TRBJ1-2	-	TRBV29-1	SVGDRDYGYT
TRBJ2-2	-	TRBV21-1	ASSKGTPNPHWWENTGELF
TRBJ1-5	-	TRBV5-8	ASSFGAGIRNQPQH
TRBJ2-3	-	TRBV10-3	AIKGTGASEGSQY
TRBJ1-2	-	TRBV6-5	ASSSSAPNYGYT
TRBJ2-7	-	TRBV4-1	ASSRLVGVSDRPYEQY
TRBJ2-2	-	TRBV29-1	SVEAWDSLTGELF
TRBJ2-3	-	TRBV7-3	ASSLMGAGGSTDTQY
TRBJ2-2	-	TRBV6-1	ASSFGPGELF
TRBJ2-3	-	TRBV27	ASSLHRTSGSTDTQY
TRBJ2-5	-	TRBV10-1	ASSALGAGETQY
TRBJ2-7	-	TRBV18	ASSPLTTGTEAYEQY
TRBJ1-1	-	TRBV5-1	ASSQGSSGLNTEAF
TRBJ2-3	-	TRBV9	ASSVFGAGGQDTQY
TRBJ1-2	-	TRBV28	ASSLQATGTLNGYT
TRBJ2-7	once	TRBV2	ASRAELADLPYEQY
TRBJ2-7	-	TRBV18	ASSPGTGSYEQY
TRBJ2-5	-	TRBV5-6	ASSWTGETQY
TRBJ2-1	-	TRBV7-9	ASSFHPFSSYNEQF
TRBJ2-7	-	TRBV5-1	ASRDPGGSYEQY
TRBJ2-7	-	TRBV27	ASGPGLATYSYEQY
TRBJ2-7	-	TRBV6-1	ASRGQGADEQY
TRBJ2-7	-	TRBV28	ASSLPPGAGTHEQY
TRBJ2-3	-	TRBV19	ASSILGTKTHTDTQY